This TCR beta chain was observed in a study of cytomegalovirus exposure and HLA in healthy donors. Study outcomes and limitations: The dataset shows that most TCR sequences were rare, while some public TCRs occurred in many donors. Cytomegalovirus association was assigned to 150 to 200 TCR beta chains. High sensitivity and specificity were reportedly achieved when the classifier diagnosed cytomegalovirus status.

The germline V gene has CDR1 KGHSH and CDR2 LQKENI. This CDR3 has 15 residues. Trimming removed 3 bases at V and 2 bases at J, with 11 bases between. The donors were members of the roughly 120-subject validation cohort (separate from the approximately 650-subject first cohort). This table comes from immunoSEQ multiplex PCR, and its TCRdb copy is limited to in-frame clones, with some not included. Of about 58,000 clones listed, roughly 90% were seen once; the top ten hold around 1.1%. With respect to this clone: Its antigen is still unknown.

This receptor was obtained from a man aged 18 to 35 in good health and CMV-seronegative. Sequences were obtained from PBMCs. The gene calls are TRBV18 and TRBJ1-5; tentative D call: TRBD1 (5 bases). In DNA, the CDR3 is TGTGCCAGCTCACCGGGGAGGGGCGGCAATCAGCCCCAGCATTTT. Translated: CASSPGRGGNQPQHF.